Listed here are 5 T cell receptor beta chains from one sample, sequenced in a study of blood T cell repertoires in COVID-19. The method was immunoSEQ multiplex PCR; TCRdb's version includes in-frame clones alone and lacks a portion of them. The table lists around 39,000 clones, around 86% of them singletons. Input material: peripheral blood. The receptor set was obtained from a man aged 35 to 55 with active COVID-19.

The rearrangement joins TRBV11-2 to TRBJ2-1, with D perhaps TRBD2 (6 bases). The V gene lost 3 bases and the J gene lost 9 bases, with 21 bases spanning the gap. Germline V gene lookup returns CDR1 SGHAT and CDR2 FQNNGV. CDR3 size: 16 residues. CDR3: CASSFSSSGDRGEQFF. CDR3 sequence (DNA): TGTGCCAGCAGCTTTAGCTCATCGGGAGATAGGGGTGAGCAGTTCTTC.

The chain is built from TRBV7-3 and TRBJ1-2; 9 nucleotides line up with TRBD1. This CDR3 region has 15 residues. Germline V gene lookup returns CDR1 SGHTA and CDR2 FQGTGA. V lost 5 bases to trimming and J lost 2 bases; unmatched junction nucleotides: 6. The CDR3 loop is CASSRTGTGNYGYTF. The DNA for the CDR3 is TGTGCCAGCAGCCGGACTGGGACAGGGAACTATGGCTACACCTTC.

The chain is built from TRBV19 and TRBJ1-6; D unclear. Germline CDR1 reads LNHDA; CDR2 reads SQIVND (reference sequence). V was shortened by 5 bases and J by 8 bases, with 16 bases between the two germline ends. The CDR3 spans 15 residues. The CDR3 loop is CASSDREPSYSPLHF. The CDR3 DNA reads as TGTGCCAGTAGTGACCGGGAGCCGAGTTATTCACCCCTCCACTTT.

The V and J genes are TRBV28 and TRBJ1-3; 9 bases align to TRBD1. The CDR3 loop spans 14 amino acids. Germline V gene sequence: CDR1 MDHEN, CDR2 SYDVKM. Losses at the gene ends were 11 bases for V and 2 bases for J; bases not matched to a gene: 7. The CDR3 here is CASSDRGTGNTIYF. DNA for the CDR3: TGTGCCTCCTCGGACAGGGGTACTGGAAACACCATATATTTT. The full variable domain, with the rest looked up from reference TRBV28 and TRBJ1-3, is DVKVTQSSRYLVKRTGEKVFLECVQDMDHENMFWYRQDPGLGLRLIYFSYDVKMKEKGDIPEGYSVSREKKERFSLILESASTNQTSMYLCASSDRGTGNTIYFGEGSWLTVV.

The J gene is TRBJ2-4, the V gene TRBV19; TRBD1 agrees at 7 bases. V shed 5 bases and J 2 bases; nucleotides not matched to a gene: 3. Per the germline V gene, CDR1 is LNHDA and CDR2 is SQIVND (reference sequence). The CDR3 is made up of 14 amino acids. CDR3 residues: CASSLGQTKNIQYF. The DNA of the CDR3 is TGTGCCAGTAGTTTGGGACAGACCAAAAACATTCAGTACTTC. Full variable domain (rest looked up from reference TRBV19 and TRBJ2-4): DGGITQSPKYLFRKEGQNVTLSCEQNLNHDAMYWYRQDPGQGLRLIYYSQIVNDFQKGDIAEGYSVSREKKESFPLTVTSAQKNPTAFYLCASSLGQTKNIQYFGAGTRLSVL.